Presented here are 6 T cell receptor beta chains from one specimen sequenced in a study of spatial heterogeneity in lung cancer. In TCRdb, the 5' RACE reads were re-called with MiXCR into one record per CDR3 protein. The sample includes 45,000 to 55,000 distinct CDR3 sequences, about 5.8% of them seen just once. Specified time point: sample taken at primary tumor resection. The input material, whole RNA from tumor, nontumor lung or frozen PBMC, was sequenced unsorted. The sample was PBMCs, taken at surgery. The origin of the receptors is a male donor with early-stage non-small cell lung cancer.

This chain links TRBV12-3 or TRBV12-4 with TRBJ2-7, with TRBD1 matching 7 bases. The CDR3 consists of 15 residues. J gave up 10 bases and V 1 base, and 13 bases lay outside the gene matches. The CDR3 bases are TGTGCCAGCAGTTTAGGAGGGACAGCCCTACACCCCCAGTACTTC. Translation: CASSLGGTALHPQYF.

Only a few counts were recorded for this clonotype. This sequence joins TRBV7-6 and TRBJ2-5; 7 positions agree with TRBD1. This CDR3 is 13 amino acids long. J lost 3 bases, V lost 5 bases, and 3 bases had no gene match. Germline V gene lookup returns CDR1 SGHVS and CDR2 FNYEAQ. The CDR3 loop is CASSTTGKETQYF. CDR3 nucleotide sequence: TGTGCCAGCAGCACGACAGGGAAAGAGACCCAGTACTTC.

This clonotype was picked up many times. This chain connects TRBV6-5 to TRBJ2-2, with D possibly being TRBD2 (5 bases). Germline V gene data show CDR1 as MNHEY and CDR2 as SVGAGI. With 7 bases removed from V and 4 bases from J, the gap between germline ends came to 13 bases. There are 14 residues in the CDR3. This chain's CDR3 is CASTREGGTGELFF. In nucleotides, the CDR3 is TGTGCCAGCACTCGGGAAGGTGGCACCGGGGAGCTGTTTTTT.

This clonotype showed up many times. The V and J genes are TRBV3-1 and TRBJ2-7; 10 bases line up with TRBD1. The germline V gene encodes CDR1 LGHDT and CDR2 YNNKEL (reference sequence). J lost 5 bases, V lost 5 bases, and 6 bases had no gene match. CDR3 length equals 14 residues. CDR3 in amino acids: CASSYRDRGHEQYF. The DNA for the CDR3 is TGTGCCAGCAGCTACCGGGACAGGGGCCACGAGCAGTACTTC.

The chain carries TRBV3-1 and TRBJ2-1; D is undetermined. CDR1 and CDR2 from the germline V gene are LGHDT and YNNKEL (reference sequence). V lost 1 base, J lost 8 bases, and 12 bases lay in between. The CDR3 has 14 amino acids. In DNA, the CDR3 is TGTGCCAGCAGCCAAGGATTGGATTTCGATGAGCAGTTCTTC. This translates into CASSQGLDFDEQFF.

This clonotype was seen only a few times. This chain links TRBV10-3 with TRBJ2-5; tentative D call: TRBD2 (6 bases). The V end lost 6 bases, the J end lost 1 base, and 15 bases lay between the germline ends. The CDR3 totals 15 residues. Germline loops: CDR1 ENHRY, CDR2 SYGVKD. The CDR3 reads CAIRGGAPFQETQYF. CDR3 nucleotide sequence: TGTGCCATCAGAGGAGGGGCCCCATTCCAAGAGACCCAGTACTTC.